This passage covers 25 T cell receptor beta chains from one sample sequenced in a study of human T cells and chemical hapten exposure. The time point denotes: patch test 1, 2 weeks after DPC sensitization. Regarding treatment: therapeutic diphenylcyclopropenone sensitization with weekly scalp DPC. TCRdb re-derived calls from the RACE reads in MiXCR, one entry per CDR3 protein. The repertoire has 150,000 or so distinct CDR3 sequences, about 14% of them found once; the top ten carry 1.5% to 2%. The sequencing used whole blood, collected in connection with sensitization to the hapten diphenylcyclopropenone (DPC). These receptors all stem from a woman in her 30s with alopecia areata. Some clones in this sample may be carry-over from other donors' samples.

The chain employs TRBV2 and TRBJ2-5, with a possible D match to TRBD2 (6 bases). The CDR3 consists of 16 residues. The germline V and J ends were trimmed by 2 bases and 5 bases, with 18 bases remaining between them. CDR1 SNHLY and CDR2 FYNNEI come from the germline V gene. The chain's CDR3 is CASSEFPRDWRETQYF. CDR3 nucleotides: TGTGCCAGCAGTGAATTTCCCCGGGACTGGAGGGAGACCCAGTACTTC.

The chain is built from TRBV11-1 and TRBJ2-3; TRBD2 matches 7 bases. The CDR3 covers 13 residues. In germline, CDR1 is SGHAT, CDR2 FQDESV (reference sequence). V trimming: 3 bases; J trimming: 4 bases; junction bases outside the gene matches: 1. DNA for the CDR3: TGTGCCAGCAGCTTCCGGGGGGCAGATACGCAGTATTTT. Amino acids: CASSFRGADTQYF.

This clonotype has just a few counts. The chain recombines TRBV18 with TRBJ2-7; 11 bases fit TRBD2. Looked up from germline, CDR1 is KGHSH and CDR2 is LQKENI. Trimming took 3 bases from V and 6 from J; bases not matched to a gene: 7. The CDR3 runs to 15 residues. The CDR3 sequence is CASSPPSGRLFEQYF. The CDR3, as DNA: TGTGCCAGCTCACCGCCTAGCGGGAGGCTGTTCGAGCAGTACTTC.

This clonotype appeared once. The junction departs from germline at one end; a sequencing error may be responsible. The CDR3 protein is CVSKQGPQPQHF. CDR3 bases: TGTGTCAGCAAACAGGGGCCCCAGCCCCAGCATTTT. This sequence joins TRBV6-2 or TRBV6-3 and TRBJ1-5; 7 nucleotides agree with TRBD1. This CDR3 is built from 12 residues. Per germline, CDR1 MNHEY and CDR2 SVGEGT.

The sample holds many counts of this clonotype. The chain links TRBV12-3 or TRBV12-4 to TRBJ1-1; D remains unclear. The CDR3 totals 13 residues. V was clipped by 5 bases and J by 0 bases, with 7 bases between them. In DNA, the CDR3 is TGTGCCAGCAGTACCGTAATGAACACTGAAGCTTTCTTT. This codes for CASSTVMNTEAFF.

V usage is TRBV5-4 and J usage is TRBJ2-2; weak D call: TRBD1 (6 bases). The CDR3 loop spans 17 amino acids. Germline lookup yields CDR1 SGHNT and CDR2 YYREEE (reference sequence). Trimming cost V 0 bases and J 7 bases, with 19 bases left between them. CDR3: CASSLGGQTSKYGELFF. The CDR3, as DNA: TGTGCCAGCAGCTTGGGCGGACAGACAAGTAAATACGGGGAGCTGTTTTTT. Complete variable domain (other parts from reference TRBV5-4 and TRBJ2-2): ETGVTQSPTHLIKTRGQQVTLRCSSQSGHNTVSWYQQALGQGPQFIFQYYREEENGRGNFPPRFSGLQFPNYSSELNVNALELDDSALYLCASSLGGQTSKYGELFFGEGSRLTVL.

In this sample, this clonotype turned up a few times. The chain carries TRBV19 and TRBJ1-2; tentatively, D is TRBD1 (5 bases). Trimming removed 5 bases at V and 8 bases at J, with 18 bases between. This CDR3 comprises 14 residues. The germline CDR1 and CDR2 sequences are LNHDA and SQIVND (reference sequence). CDR3 residues: CASSSLGQGDGYTF. CDR3 nucleotides: TGTGCCAGTAGTTCCCTGGGGCAGGGAGACGGCTACACCTTC.

J is TRBJ2-7 and V is TRBV6-2 or TRBV6-3; no firm D call. There are 15 residues in the CDR3. Trimming pared 2 bases from V and 7 bases from J, leaving 18 bases between. Germline lookup yields CDR1 MNHEY and CDR2 SVGEGT. The CDR3 DNA reads TGTGCCAGCAGTTACGGGCCCCGGGTTCCGGTGGAGCAGTACTTC. This gives the protein CASSYGPRVPVEQYF.

The rearrangement joins TRBV27 to TRBJ1-2, with 8 bases lining up with TRBD1. Germline V CDR1 and CDR2: MNHEY, SMNVEV (reference sequence). V lost 4 bases to trimming and J lost 4 bases; unmatched junction nucleotides: 2. The CDR3 spans 13 residues. The DNA of the CDR3 is TGTGCCAGCAGTTCGACAGGGGCCTATGGCTACACCTTC. As protein: CASSSTGAYGYTF.

This sequence joins TRBV4-2 and TRBJ1-2; D not resolved. CDR3 length equals 13 residues. The germline V gene encodes CDR1 LGHNA and CDR2 YNFKEQ. V was cut by 4 bases and J by 0 bases, with 6 bases left in between. Here the CDR3 DNA reads TGTGCCAGCAGCCCCGGCCCTAACTATGGCTACACCTTC. The encoded protein is CASSPGPNYGYTF.

The chain links TRBV4-3 to TRBJ2-5, with D possibly matching TRBD1 (5 bases). V was shortened by 2 bases and J by 2 bases, with 9 bases between the two germline ends. From germline, CDR1 is LGHNA and CDR2 YSLEER. The CDR3 is 14 amino acids. The CDR3 region is CASSQYRIQETQYF. CDR3 coding DNA: TGCGCCAGCAGCCAATACAGGATACAAGAGACCCAGTACTTC.

This chain joins TRBV9 and TRBJ2-3; 9 bases match TRBD2. Per germline, CDR1 SGDLS and CDR2 YYNGEE. The V gene end was trimmed by 1 base and the J gene end by 2 bases; junction bases not matched to a gene: 5. CDR3 length: 16 amino acids. Here the CDR3 DNA reads TGTGCCAGCAGCGTATTGAGCGGGGGGCCCACAGATACGCAGTATTTT. It specifies CASSVLSGGPTDTQYF.

V is TRBV29-1 and J is TRBJ1-4; perhaps TRBD1 as D (5 bases). Trimming left V 7 bases short and J 7 bases short, with 7 bases between. This CDR3 has 10 residues. Germline loops: CDR1 SQVTM, CDR2 ANQGSEA. CDR3 amino acids: CSAGTEKLFF. Here the CDR3 DNA reads TGCAGCGCCGGGACTGAAAAACTGTTTTTT.

This clonotype came up a few times. In DNA form, the CDR3 reads TGTGCCAGCAGCCCAGGTCTGGTCCGGGATACGCAGTATTTT. This codes for CASSPGLVRDTQYF. The chain is built from TRBV7-2 and TRBJ2-3; D gene uncertain. V was shortened by 5 bases and J by 6 bases, with 15 bases between the two germline ends. CDR3 length: 14 residues. The germline CDR1 and CDR2 sequences are SGHTA and FQGNSA.

This rearrangement joins TRBV28 to TRBJ1-5, with 7 bases lining up with TRBD1. Trimming cost V 7 bases and J 8 bases; bases outside gene matches: 2. Looked up from germline, CDR1 is MDHEN and CDR2 is SYDVKM. CDR3 length equals 11 residues. The DNA for the CDR3 is TGTGCCAGCACAGGGGGTAAGCCCCAGCATTTT. Translated: CASTGGKPQHF.

This clonotype showed up just a few times. The chain links TRBV28 to TRBJ2-7, with 10 bases identical to TRBD2. Germline CDR1 reads MDHEN; CDR2 reads SYDVKM. With 1 base clipped from V and 4 bases from J, the junction kept 7 bases outside the gene matches. The CDR3 has 16 amino acids. The CDR3 region has the DNA TGTGCCAGCAGTTTATTCGCTAGCGGGAGAGGGTACGAGCAGTACTTC. Protein: CASSLFASGRGYEQYF.

The chain joins TRBV7-2 to TRBJ2-4, with D hard to call. V dropped 1 base and J dropped 0 bases, with 13 bases sitting between them. The germline V gene encodes CDR1 SGHTA and CDR2 FQGNSA. The CDR3 is made up of 17 amino acids. This chain's CDR3 is CASSLGSRNLAKNIQYF. CDR3 sequence (DNA): TGTGCCAGCAGCTTAGGTTCCAGAAACTTAGCCAAAAACATTCAGTACTTC.

There are a few counts of this clonotype. V and J are TRBV7-3 and TRBJ2-5, with D possibly matching TRBD2 (5 bases). Trimming cost V 0 bases and J 2 bases, with 10 bases left between them. The germline gives CDR1 SGHTA, CDR2 FQGTGA. The CDR3 consists of 15 residues. DNA for the CDR3: TGTGCCAGCAGCTTAACGGCGGGCCTACAAGAGACCCAGTACTTC. Translating gives CASSLTAGLQETQYF.

This clonotype appeared a few times. This chain joins TRBV6-2 or TRBV6-3 and TRBJ2-2; D is perhaps TRBD2 (5 bases). The CDR3 length is 15 residues. Trimming took off 2 bases at V and 7 bases at J, with 14 bases between the two ends. Per the germline V gene, CDR1 is MNHEY and CDR2 is SVGEGT. The CDR3 protein is CASSYTSIGNGELFF. The CDR3 bases are TGTGCCAGCAGTTACACGAGTATCGGGAACGGGGAGCTGTTTTTT.

The gene calls are TRBV12-3 or TRBV12-4 and TRBJ1-6, with no clear D. This CDR3 has 13 residues. The V end lost 2 bases, the J end lost 6 bases, and 5 bases lay between the germline ends. CDR3 region: CASSLFSNSPLHF. In nucleotides, the CDR3 is TGTGCCAGCAGTTTATTTTCTAATTCACCCCTCCACTTT.

There are a few counts of this clonotype. V gene TRBV6-2 or TRBV6-3 combines with J gene TRBJ1-3; D perhaps matches TRBD1 (6 bases). V was clipped by 5 bases and J by 0 bases, with 14 bases between them. The CDR3 has 16 residues. Germline V CDR1 and CDR2: MNHEY, SVGEGT. The CDR3, as DNA: TGTGCCAGCAGTCAAGCGACAGGAATCTCTGGAAACACCATATATTTT. This gives the protein CASSQATGISGNTIYF.

This chain uses TRBV12-3 or TRBV12-4 with TRBJ2-7, with D unresolved. The CDR3 contains 13 residues. Trimming removed 6 bases from V and 0 bases from J, with 9 bases in between. In DNA form, the CDR3 reads TGTGCCAGCAGATCCAAGTACTCCTACGAGCAGTACTTC. It specifies CASRSKYSYEQYF.

The chain recombines TRBV29-1 with TRBJ1-1, with 7 bases lining up with TRBD1. Germline V CDR1 and CDR2: SQVTM, ANQGSEA. The CDR3 loop spans 13 amino acids. V trimming: 7 bases; J trimming: 3 bases; junction bases outside the gene matches: 8. CDR3 coding DNA: TGCAGCGGGGGTGAGGGGGCACACACTGAAGCTTTCTTT. It specifies CSGGEGAHTEAFF.

In this sample, this clonotype turned up many times. CDR3 nucleotides: TGTGCCAGCCGCGCGTTAACTGAAGCTTTCTTT. Translating it yields CASRALTEAFF. The V call is TRBV6-2 or TRBV6-3, the J call TRBJ1-1, with no clear D. Looked up from germline, CDR1 is MNHEY and CDR2 is SVGEGT. This CDR3 is 11 amino acids long. V lost 8 bases and J lost 5, with 9 bases in between.

This clonotype has a count of ten or more. The gene calls are TRBV6-6 and TRBJ1-5, with D possibly being TRBD1 (5 bases). This CDR3 comprises 11 residues. CDR1 and CDR2 (germline): MNHNY, SVGAGI (reference sequence). The germline V and J ends were trimmed by 6 bases and 15 bases, with 15 bases remaining between them. For the CDR3, the DNA is TGTGCCAGCAGCCAGGGACCGACTAGGCATTTT. Its protein is CASSQGPTRHF.